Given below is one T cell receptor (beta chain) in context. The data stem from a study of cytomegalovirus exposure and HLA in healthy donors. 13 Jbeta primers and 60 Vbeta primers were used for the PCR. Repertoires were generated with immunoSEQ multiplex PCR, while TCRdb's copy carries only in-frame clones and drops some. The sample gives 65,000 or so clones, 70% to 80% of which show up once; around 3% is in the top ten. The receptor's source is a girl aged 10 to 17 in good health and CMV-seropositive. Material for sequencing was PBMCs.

The CDR3 protein is CASSFEQDSYEQYF. CDR3 nucleotides: TGTGCCAGCAGCTTCGAGCAGGACAGCTACGAGCAGTACTTC. This chain joins TRBV5-4 and TRBJ2-7; D is possibly TRBD1 (6 bases). This CDR3 is 14 amino acids long. Trimming took off 2 bases at V and 3 bases at J, with 12 bases between the two ends. Looked up from germline, CDR1 is SGHNT and CDR2 is YYREEE (reference sequence).